These 21 T cell receptor beta chains were sequenced from one sample in a study of blood T cell repertoires in COVID-19. Using immunoSEQ multiplex PCR, the repertoire was profiled, and TCRdb retains in-frame clones only, with some absent. The data show about 440,000 clones, nearly 90% seen once. Sequencing was performed on PBMCs or T cells enriched from blood (not recorded which). Receptors were obtained from a woman aged 18-30 years with acute COVID-19.

This chain links TRBV10-3 with TRBJ2-7; maybe TRBD2 (5 bases). Looked up from germline, CDR1 is ENHRY and CDR2 is SYGVKD. V lost 6 bases, J lost 5 bases, and 8 bases lay in between. The CDR3 length is 11 residues. The DNA for the CDR3 is TGTGCCATCAGGAGGGCTGACGAGCAGTACTTC. This translates into CAIRRADEQYF.

The chain couples TRBV12-3 or TRBV12-4 to TRBJ1-2; D is unclear. The CDR3 totals 12 residues. V dropped 3 bases and J dropped 8 bases, with 10 bases sitting between them. The CDR3 coding sequence is TGTGCCAGCAGTTTCGGAGGGAAAGGCTACACCTTC. Translated: CASSFGGKGYTF.

The rearrangement joins TRBV7-2 to TRBJ1-4; a possible D gene is TRBD1 (5 bases). Germline loops: CDR1 SGHTA, CDR2 FQGNSA. The CDR3 loop spans 15 amino acids. V shed 0 bases and J shed 3 bases, with 8 bases lying between them. In DNA form, the CDR3 reads TGTGCCAGCAGCTTAGCGTCAGGGTCTAATGAAAAACTGTTTTTT. This gives the protein CASSLASGSNEKLFF.

This clone was found once. This chain uses TRBV19 with TRBJ1-5; tentatively, D is TRBD1 (6 bases). CDR1 LNHDA and CDR2 SQIVND come from the germline V gene (reference sequence). Trimming removed 5 bases from V and 5 bases from J, with 10 bases in between. This CDR3 has 13 amino acids. The CDR3 nucleotides read TGTGCCAGTAGTGTGGGACACGATCAGCCCCAGCATTTT. This gives the protein CASSVGHDQPQHF.

The chain has TRBV9 and TRBJ1-4; D not resolved. The length of the CDR3 is 14 residues. Germline CDR1 and CDR2: SGDLS and YYNGEE. The V gene lost 5 bases and the J gene lost 4 bases, with 12 bases spanning the gap. This chain's CDR3 is CASRKESFNEKLFF. The CDR3 DNA reads TGTGCCAGCAGGAAAGAGTCATTTAATGAAAAACTGTTTTTT.

The chain employs TRBV6-5 and TRBJ1-4; no reliable D call. The V and J ends lost 6 bases and 3 bases respectively, with 8 bases between them. Looked up from germline, CDR1 is MNHEY and CDR2 is SVGAGI. The CDR3 consists of 13 residues. CDR3 in DNA: TGTGCCAGCAGGGGGAGGGCTAATGAAAAACTGTTTTTT. Protein sequence: CASRGRANEKLFF.

This clone was observed at least ten times. The chain joins TRBV7-2 to TRBJ2-5; TRBD2 is a possible D gene (5 bases). The CDR3 contains 12 residues. The V end was cut by 6 bases, the J end by 5 bases, with 10 bases between. From germline, CDR1 is SGHTA and CDR2 FQGNSA. The CDR3 loop reads CASRWTGETQYF. As DNA, the CDR3 is TGTGCCAGCAGATGGACGGGGGAGACCCAGTACTTC.

The J gene is TRBJ2-2, the V gene TRBV5-6; no clear D gene. The V gene's germline CDR1 is SGHDT and CDR2 YYEEEE. The CDR3 is 14 residues long. Trimming took 5 bases from V and 2 from J, leaving 10 bases between them. DNA of the CDR3: TGTGCCAGCAGATCTCGTCTAAACACCGGGGAGCTGTTTTTT. This sequence encodes CASRSRLNTGELFF. The complete variable domain, with remaining parts taken from reference TRBV5-6 and TRBJ2-2, reads DAGVTQSPTHLIKTRGQQVTLRCSPKSGHDTVSWYQQALGQGPQFIFQYYEEEERQRGNFPDRFSGHQFPNYSSELNVNALLLGDSALYLCASRSRLNTGELFFGEGSRLTVL.

There are a few counts of this clone. The J gene is TRBJ1-5, the V gene TRBV19; a weak D match, TRBD1 (6 bases). The ends were cut back, 4 bases at V and 0 bases at J, with 19 bases in the middle. The V gene's germline CDR1 is LNHDA and CDR2 SQIVND (reference sequence). The CDR3 has 18 amino acids. CDR3 loop: CASSRRDIGSYSNQPQHF. CDR3 DNA sequence: TGTGCCAGTAGTAGAAGGGACATCGGGTCCTATAGCAATCAGCCCCAGCATTTT.

The rearrangement joins TRBV27 to TRBJ2-5, with 7 bases aligning to TRBD1. Germline CDR1 reads MNHEY; CDR2 reads SMNVEV (reference sequence). V lost 6 bases and J lost 2; bases outside the gene matches: 3. This CDR3 is built from 13 residues. CDR3 DNA: TGTGCCAGCAGCGACAGGGTACAAGAGACCCAGTACTTC. Translation gives CASSDRVQETQYF.

The chain recombines TRBV7-2 with TRBJ1-4; perhaps TRBD1 as D (5 bases). Germline V gene sequence: CDR1 SGHTA, CDR2 FQGNSA. With 1 base removed from V and 1 base from J, the gap between germline ends came to 7 bases. This CDR3 region has 15 residues. The CDR3 loop reads CASSLGGGTNEKLFF. The CDR3 DNA follows: TGTGCCAGCAGCTTAGGGGGGGGAACTAATGAAAAACTGTTTTTT.

As DNA, the CDR3 is TGCAGCGTTGGGTTAGCGGGAATGAATGAGCAGTTCTTC. Its translation is CSVGLAGMNEQFF. This chain connects TRBV29-1 to TRBJ2-1; 8 positions match TRBD2. The ends lost 4 bases at V and 7 bases at J; junction bases unmatched: 6. The CDR3 has 13 residues. The germline gives CDR1 SQVTM, CDR2 ANQGSEA.

The V and J genes are TRBV5-6 and TRBJ1-2; 7 bases are shared with TRBD1. Germline V lookup: CDR1 SGHDT, CDR2 YYEEEE. After removal of 2 bases from V and 14 bases from J, the junction contained 6 bases not matched to a gene. This CDR3 has 11 amino acids. The CDR3 protein is CASSLEGAETF. In DNA form, the CDR3 reads TGTGCCAGCAGCTTAGAGGGGGCTGAAACCTTC.

The CDR3: CASRHDRTGELFF. The CDR3 DNA reads as TGTGCCAGCAGACACGACAGAACCGGGGAGCTGTTTTTT. This chain connects TRBV7-9 to TRBJ2-2; perhaps TRBD1 as D (5 bases). This CDR3 is 13 amino acids long. The V gene's germline CDR1 is SEHNR and CDR2 FQNEAQ (reference sequence). Trimming cost V 6 bases and J 5 bases, with 10 bases left between them. Together with reference TRBV7-9 and TRBJ2-2, the CDR3 gives the full variable domain: DTGVSQNPRHKITKRGQNVTFRCDPISEHNRLYWYRQTLGQGPEFLTYFQNEAQLEKSRLLSDRFSAERPKGSFSTLEIQRTEQGDSAMYLCASRHDRTGELFFGEGSRLTVL.

The rearrangement uses TRBV29-1 and TRBJ2-2, with D perhaps TRBD1 (6 bases). V shed 5 bases and J shed 7 bases, with 14 bases lying between them. The CDR3 loop spans 13 amino acids. Germline CDR1 SQVTM, CDR2 ANQGSEA. The CDR3 protein is CSVQGTSGGELFF. CDR3 bases: TGCAGCGTTCAGGGGACCTCAGGCGGGGAGCTGTTTTTT.

The chain employs TRBV27 and TRBJ1-5, with a weak D call TRBD1 (5 bases). Germline V lookup: CDR1 MNHEY, CDR2 SMNVEV (reference sequence). The CDR3 is made up of 15 amino acids. The V end was cut by 3 bases, the J end by 2 bases, with 11 bases between. The CDR3 DNA sequence: TGTGCCAGCAGTTTCGGCGGGACTGGCAATCAGCCCCAGCATTTT. It is translated as CASSFGGTGNQPQHF.

The chain links TRBV27 to TRBJ1-4; D remains unclear. The CDR3 covers 16 residues. CDR1 MNHEY and CDR2 SMNVEV come from the germline V gene (reference sequence). V shed 2 bases and J shed 4 bases, with 14 bases lying between them. The CDR3 region has the DNA TGTGCCAGCAGTTTACTGTCAGCGGGAAGTAATGAAAAACTGTTTTTT. Its protein product is CASSLLSAGSNEKLFF.

As DNA, the CDR3 is TGTGCCAGCAGCCACCTCAGGGATGGGAACACTGAAGCTTTCTTT. Protein: CASSHLRDGNTEAFF. V usage is TRBV6-5 and J usage is TRBJ1-1, with D perhaps matching TRBD1 (5 bases). The CDR3 loop spans 15 amino acids. Germline CDR1 is MNHEY and CDR2 is SVGAGI. Between the trimmed V and J ends, which lost 6 bases and 1 base, there was a span of 15 bases.

V is TRBV27 and J is TRBJ2-7; TRBD1 matches 7 bases. J was trimmed by 6 bases and V by 4 bases; bases with no gene match: 3. This CDR3 has 12 amino acids. CDR1 MNHEY and CDR2 SMNVEV come from the germline V gene (reference sequence). The DNA of the CDR3 is TGTGCCAGCAGTTCGACAGGGATCGAGCAGTACTTC. It yields the protein CASSSTGIEQYF.

This chain connects TRBV11-2 to TRBJ1-1, with TRBD1 matching over 8 bases. Trimming at V came to 2 bases and at J to 1 base, leaving 3 bases not matched to a gene. Looked up from germline, CDR1 is SGHAT and CDR2 is FQNNGV. The CDR3 has 15 amino acids. The CDR3 loop reads CASSLQGTGNTEAFF. The DNA for the CDR3 is TGTGCCAGCAGCTTACAAGGGACAGGGAACACTGAAGCTTTCTTT.

The V and J genes are TRBV6-5 and TRBJ1-4; 7 bases fit TRBD1. With V trimmed by 0 bases and J by 8 bases, 3 bases remained unmatched. Germline CDR1 and CDR2: MNHEY and SVGAGI. This CDR3 spans 14 amino acids. As DNA, the CDR3 is TGTGCCAGCAGTTACTCCTACAGGGGCGAAAAACTGTTTTTT. Protein: CASSYSYRGEKLFF.